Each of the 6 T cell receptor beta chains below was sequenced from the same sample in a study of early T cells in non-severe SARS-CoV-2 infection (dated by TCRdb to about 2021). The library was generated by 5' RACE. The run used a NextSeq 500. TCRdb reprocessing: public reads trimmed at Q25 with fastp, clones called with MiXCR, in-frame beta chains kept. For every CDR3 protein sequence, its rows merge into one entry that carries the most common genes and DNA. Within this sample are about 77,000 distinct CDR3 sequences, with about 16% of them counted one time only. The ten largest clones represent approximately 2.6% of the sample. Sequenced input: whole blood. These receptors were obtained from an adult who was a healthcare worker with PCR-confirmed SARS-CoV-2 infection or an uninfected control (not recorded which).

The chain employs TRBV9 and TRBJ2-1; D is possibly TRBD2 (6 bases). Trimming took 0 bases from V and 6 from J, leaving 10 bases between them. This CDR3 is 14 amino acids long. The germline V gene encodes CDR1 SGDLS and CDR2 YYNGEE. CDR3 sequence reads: CASSVASGSNEQFF. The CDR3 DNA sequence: TGTGCCAGCAGCGTAGCCAGCGGGTCCAATGAGCAGTTCTTC. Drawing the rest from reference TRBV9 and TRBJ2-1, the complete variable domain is DSGVTQTPKHLITATGQRVTLRCSPRSGDLSVYWYQQSLDQGLQFLIQYYNGEERAKGNILERFSAQQFPDLHSELNLSSLELGDSALYFCASSVASGSNEQFFGPGTRLTVL.

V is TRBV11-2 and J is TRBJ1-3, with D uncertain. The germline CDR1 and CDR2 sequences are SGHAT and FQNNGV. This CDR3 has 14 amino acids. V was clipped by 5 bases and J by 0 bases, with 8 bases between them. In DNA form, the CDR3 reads TGTGCCAGCAGCCCGACCGACTCTGGAAACACCATATATTTT. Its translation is CASSPTDSGNTIYF.

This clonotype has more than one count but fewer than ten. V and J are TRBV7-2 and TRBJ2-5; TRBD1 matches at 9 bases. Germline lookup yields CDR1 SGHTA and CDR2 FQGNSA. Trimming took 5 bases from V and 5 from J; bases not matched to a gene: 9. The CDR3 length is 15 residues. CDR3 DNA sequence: TGTGCCAGCAGCAAAGGCGGGACAGGGACGGAGACCCAGTACTTC. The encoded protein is CASSKGGTGTETQYF.

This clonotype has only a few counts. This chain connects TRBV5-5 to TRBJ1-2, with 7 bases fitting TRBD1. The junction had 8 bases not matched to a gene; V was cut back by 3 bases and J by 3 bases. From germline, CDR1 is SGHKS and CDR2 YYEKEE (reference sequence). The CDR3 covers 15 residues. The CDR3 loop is CASSYTWTGDYGYTF. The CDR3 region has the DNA TGTGCCAGCAGCTATACCTGGACAGGAGACTATGGCTACACCTTC.

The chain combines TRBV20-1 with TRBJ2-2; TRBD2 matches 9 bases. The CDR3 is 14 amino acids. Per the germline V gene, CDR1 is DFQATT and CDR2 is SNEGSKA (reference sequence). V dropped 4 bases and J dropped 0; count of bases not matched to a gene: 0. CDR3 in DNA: TGCAGTGCTATAGCGGGGGCGAACACCGGGGAGCTGTTTTTT. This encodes CSAIAGANTGELFF.

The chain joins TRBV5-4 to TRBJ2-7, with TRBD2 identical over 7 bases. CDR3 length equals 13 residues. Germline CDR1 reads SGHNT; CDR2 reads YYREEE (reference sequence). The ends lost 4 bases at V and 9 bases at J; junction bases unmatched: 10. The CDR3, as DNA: TGTGCCAGCAGCCCTCAGACTGGGGGGGTGCAGTACTTC. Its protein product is CASSPQTGGVQYF.